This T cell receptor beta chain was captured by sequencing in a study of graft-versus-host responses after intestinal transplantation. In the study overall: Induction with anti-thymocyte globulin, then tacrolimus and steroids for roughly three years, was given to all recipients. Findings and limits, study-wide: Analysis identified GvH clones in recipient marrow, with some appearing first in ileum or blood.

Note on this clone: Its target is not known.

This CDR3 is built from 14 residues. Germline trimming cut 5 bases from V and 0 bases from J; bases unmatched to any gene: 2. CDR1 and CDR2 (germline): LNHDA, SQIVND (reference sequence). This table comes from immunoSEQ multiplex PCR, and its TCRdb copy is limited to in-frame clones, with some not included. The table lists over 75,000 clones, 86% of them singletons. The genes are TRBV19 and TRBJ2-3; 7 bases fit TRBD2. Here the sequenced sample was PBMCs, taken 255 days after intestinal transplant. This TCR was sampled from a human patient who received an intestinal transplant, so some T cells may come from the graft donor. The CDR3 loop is CASSGGVSTDTQYF. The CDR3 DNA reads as TGTGCCAGTAGTGGGGGGGTAAGCACAGATACGCAGTATTTT.